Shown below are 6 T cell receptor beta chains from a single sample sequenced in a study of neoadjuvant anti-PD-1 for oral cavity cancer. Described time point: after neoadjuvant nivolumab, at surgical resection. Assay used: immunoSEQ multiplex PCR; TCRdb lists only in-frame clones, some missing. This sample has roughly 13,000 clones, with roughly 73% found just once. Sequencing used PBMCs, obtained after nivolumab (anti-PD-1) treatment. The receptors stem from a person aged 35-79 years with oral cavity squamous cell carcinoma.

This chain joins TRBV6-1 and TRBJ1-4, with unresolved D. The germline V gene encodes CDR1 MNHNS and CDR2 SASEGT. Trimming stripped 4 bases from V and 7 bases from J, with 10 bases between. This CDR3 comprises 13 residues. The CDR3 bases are TGTGCCAGCAGTGCCACGCACGGTGAAAAACTGTTTTTT. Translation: CASSATHGEKLFF.

The CDR3 nucleotides read TGTGCCTGGAGGGCCCCCGGTTTGGGTGGGGGCGGCTATGGCTACACCTTC. Amino acids: CAWRAPGLGGGGYGYTF. V usage is TRBV30 and J usage is TRBJ1-2; D is possibly TRBD1 (6 bases). Germline CDR1 and CDR2: GTSNPN and SVGIG (reference sequence). The CDR3 sequence is 17 residues long. Trimming removed 3 bases from V and 4 bases from J, with 24 bases in between.

The CDR3 spells CASSRDIGYTF. In nucleotides, the CDR3 is TGTGCCAGCAGCCGGGACATTGGCTACACCTTC. The chain has TRBV5-6 and TRBJ1-2, with D possibly matching TRBD1 (6 bases). The CDR3 is made up of 11 amino acids. CDR1 and CDR2 from the germline V gene are SGHDT and YYEEEE. Trimming removed 4 bases at V and 7 bases at J, with 8 bases between.

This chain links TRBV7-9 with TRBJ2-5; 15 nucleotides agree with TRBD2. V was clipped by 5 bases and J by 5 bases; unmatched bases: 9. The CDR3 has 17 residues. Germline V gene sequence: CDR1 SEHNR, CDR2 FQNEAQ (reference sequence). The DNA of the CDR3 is TGTGCCAGCAGCCTCGGGACTAGCGGGAGGATAGGTGAGACCCAGTACTTC. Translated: CASSLGTSGRIGETQYF.

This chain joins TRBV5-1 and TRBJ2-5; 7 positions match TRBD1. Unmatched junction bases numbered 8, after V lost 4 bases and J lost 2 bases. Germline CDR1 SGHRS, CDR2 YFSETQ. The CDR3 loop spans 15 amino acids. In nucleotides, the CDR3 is TGCGCCAGCAGCCCCCACTTGACAGGGCAAGAGACCCAGTACTTC. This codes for CASSPHLTGQETQYF.

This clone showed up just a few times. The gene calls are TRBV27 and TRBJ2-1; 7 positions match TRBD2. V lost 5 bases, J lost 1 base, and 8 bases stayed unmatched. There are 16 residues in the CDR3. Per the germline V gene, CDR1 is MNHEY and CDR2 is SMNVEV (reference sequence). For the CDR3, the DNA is TGTGCCAGCAGTCCGATGTTGGGGGGGTCCTACAATGAGCAGTTCTTC. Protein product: CASSPMLGGSYNEQFF.